A single sample is the source of the 20 T cell receptor beta chains below, sequenced in a study of memory CD4+ T cells and cytomegalovirus serostatus. Single viable CD3+CD4+CD8-CD45RO+ cells were sorted as the memory CD4+ T cells. Produced via immunoSEQ multiplex PCR; TCRdb's table is partial and in-frame only. The profile shows about 53,000 clones, about 81% of them singletons. The sample was memory CD4+ T cells from blood. Receptor source: an adult in good health and CMV-seronegative.

The chain joins TRBV2 to TRBJ2-7; possibly TRBD2 for D (6 bases). The germline V and J ends were trimmed by 8 bases and 6 bases, with 17 bases remaining between them. Germline CDR1 and CDR2: SNHLY and FYNNEI. This CDR3 has 13 residues. The CDR3 protein is CASVPDYLVEQYF. CDR3 DNA: TGTGCCAGCGTACCGGACTATTTAGTCGAGCAGTACTTC.

The V and J genes are TRBV4-2 and TRBJ1-4; no definite D call. Trimming pared 0 bases from V and 10 bases from J, leaving 12 bases between. CDR1 LGHNA and CDR2 YNFKEQ come from the germline V gene. The CDR3 length is 14 residues. DNA of the CDR3: TGTGCCAGCAGCCAAGACACCCGCTCCGCAAAACTGTTTTTT. Its translation is CASSQDTRSAKLFF.

The chain links TRBV4-2 to TRBJ1-6, with D hard to call. CDR1 and CDR2 from the germline V gene are LGHNA and YNFKEQ. V was clipped by 4 bases and J by 8 bases, with 18 bases between them. The length of the CDR3 is 16 residues. The CDR3 here is CASSRISGTTDSPLHF. Written as DNA, the CDR3 is TGTGCCAGCAGCCGGATCAGCGGTACAACGGATTCACCCCTCCACTTT.

This chain connects TRBV2 to TRBJ2-7; D not certain. The germline gives CDR1 SNHLY, CDR2 FYNNEI. Deletions cut 7 bases from V and 1 base from J, with 14 bases between. This CDR3 spans 14 amino acids. The CDR3 bases are TGTGCCAGCAACGGACGGGTATCATCCTACGAGCAGTACTTC. Translated, it gives CASNGRVSSYEQYF.

The J gene is TRBJ1-5, the V gene TRBV28; D gene uncertain. Trimming removed 7 bases at V and 5 bases at J, with 12 bases between. Looked up from germline, CDR1 is MDHEN and CDR2 is SYDVKM. This CDR3 has 13 residues. CDR3 protein: CASTAGKYQPQHF. The CDR3, as DNA: TGTGCCAGCACAGCAGGAAAATATCAGCCCCAGCATTTT.

The rearrangement links TRBV7-3 to TRBJ2-1; 7 bases align to TRBD2. V dropped 5 bases and J dropped 6; count of bases not matched to a gene: 10. This CDR3 is 15 amino acids long. CDR1 is SGHTA, CDR2 FQGTGA, per germline. The CDR3 DNA sequence: TGTGCCAGCAGCCTGAGCGGGGAGGGATTCAATGAGCAGTTCTTC. As protein: CASSLSGEGFNEQFF. Based on the CDR3 plus reference TRBV7-3 and TRBJ2-1, the full variable domain is GAGVSQTPSNKVTEKGKYVELRCDPISGHTALYWYRQSLGQGPEFLIYFQGTGAADDSGLPNDRFFAVRPEGSVSTLKIQRTERGDSAVYLCASSLSGEGFNEQFFGPGTRLTVL.

This clone is a singleton in its sample. The chain employs TRBV5-5 and TRBJ2-7; D remains ambiguous. This CDR3 has 16 amino acids. The V gene lost 0 bases and the J gene lost 2 bases, with 15 bases spanning the gap. Germline V lookup: CDR1 SGHKS, CDR2 YYEKEE (reference sequence). CDR3 protein: CASSLGPHSDTYEQYF. CDR3 bases: TGTGCCAGCAGCTTGGGTCCTCACAGTGATACCTACGAGCAGTACTTC.

The chain couples TRBV27 to TRBJ1-1; weak D call: TRBD1 (5 bases). The ends were cut back, 8 bases at V and 1 base at J, with 11 bases in the middle. This CDR3 contains 13 residues. CDR1 is MNHEY and CDR2 is SMNVEV in the germline V gene (reference sequence). The CDR3 DNA is TGTGCCAGCCGCCCGACAGAGAACACTGAAGCTTTCTTT. Its translation: CASRPTENTEAFF.

The chain is built from TRBV28 and TRBJ1-4; TRBD1 aligns across 7 bases. This CDR3 region has 15 residues. V gave up 4 bases and J gave up 8 bases; unmatched junction bases: 10. Per germline, CDR1 MDHEN and CDR2 SYDVKM. The CDR3: CASSSPAGGWEKLFF. CDR3 DNA sequence: TGTGCCAGCAGTTCCCCGGCAGGGGGGTGGGAAAAACTGTTTTTT. The complete variable domain, with remaining parts taken from reference TRBV28 and TRBJ1-4, reads DVKVTQSSRYLVKRTGEKVFLECVQDMDHENMFWYRQDPGLGLRLIYFSYDVKMKEKGDIPEGYSVSREKKERFSLILESASTNQTSMYLCASSSPAGGWEKLFFGSGTQLSVL.

The J gene is TRBJ2-1, the V gene TRBV6-6; 8 bases are a match to TRBD2. CDR3 length equals 15 residues. The trim removed 7 bases at V and 7 bases at J, leaving 12 bases unmatched. Germline loops: CDR1 MNHNY, CDR2 SVGAGI (reference sequence). The CDR3, as DNA: TGTGCCAGCAACCCGGGAGGGCCGCGAGTAAATGAGCAGTTCTTC. This encodes CASNPGGPRVNEQFF.

The chain employs TRBV2 and TRBJ2-7; D is ambiguous. The CDR3 is 11 amino acids. CDR1 SNHLY and CDR2 FYNNEI come from the germline V gene. V was clipped by 8 bases and J by 6 bases, with 11 bases between them. CDR3 in amino acids: CASERSLEQYF. CDR3 nucleotides: TGTGCCAGCGAACGGAGCCTCGAGCAGTACTTC.

V gene TRBV10-3 combines with J gene TRBJ1-1; D may be TRBD1 (5 bases). Deletions cut 6 bases from V and 7 bases from J, with 15 bases between. Looked up from germline, CDR1 is ENHRY and CDR2 is SYGVKD. The CDR3 sequence is 13 residues long. In nucleotides, the CDR3 is TGTGCCATCAGCTTCCGGGGCGAGAGTGAAGCTTTCTTT. Encoded protein: CAISFRGESEAFF.

V usage is TRBV19 and J usage is TRBJ2-4; D is undetermined. V was shortened by 3 bases and J by 0 bases, with 15 bases between the two germline ends. The germline CDR1 and CDR2 sequences are LNHDA and SQIVND (reference sequence). The CDR3 extends over 17 amino acids. The DNA of the CDR3 is TGTGCCAGTAGTATTGTCACTACCAGACTAGCCAAAAACATTCAGTACTTC. This translates into CASSIVTTRLAKNIQYF.

The rearrangement uses TRBV7-8 and TRBJ1-2, with TRBD1 identical over 7 bases. J lost 7 bases, V lost 5 bases, and 19 bases had no gene match. The CDR3 spans 17 residues. Germline values: CDR1 SGHVS, CDR2 FQNEAQ. Here the CDR3 reads CASSPPIRTGALSGYTF. The CDR3 DNA sequence: TGTGCCAGCAGCCCCCCGATAAGGACAGGCGCTCTTAGTGGCTACACCTTC.

This clone came up once. The genes are TRBV9 and TRBJ2-3; D uncertain. Germline V CDR1 and CDR2: SGDLS, YYNGEE. Trimming shortened V by 0 bases and J by 2 bases, and 10 bases separated the two germline ends. This CDR3 is built from 15 residues. Here the CDR3 DNA reads TGTGCCAGCAGCGTAGGATCTCAGGCCACAGATACGCAGTATTTT. This encodes CASSVGSQATDTQYF. Drawing the rest from reference TRBV9 and TRBJ2-3, the complete variable domain is DSGVTQTPKHLITATGQRVTLRCSPRSGDLSVYWYQQSLDQGLQFLIQYYNGEERAKGNILERFSAQQFPDLHSELNLSSLELGDSALYFCASSVGSQATDTQYFGPGTRLTVL.

The V call is TRBV2, the J call TRBJ2-5; 12 bases are a match to TRBD2. In germline, CDR1 is SNHLY, CDR2 FYNNEI. V lost 6 bases, J lost 7 bases, and 9 bases stayed unmatched. The CDR3 loop spans 15 amino acids. CDR3 in DNA: TGTGCCAGCAGCTCCGGACTAGCGGGGCGGGGGACCCAGTACTTC. Translating it yields CASSSGLAGRGTQYF. The full variable domain, its missing parts supplied by reference TRBV2 and TRBJ2-5, is EPEVTQTPSHQVTQMGQEVILRCVPISNHLYFYWYRQILGQKVEFLVSFYNNEISEKSEIFDDQFSVERPDGSNFTLKIRSTKLEDSAMYFCASSSGLAGRGTQYFGPGTRLLVL.

The rearrangement joins TRBV5-1 to TRBJ2-7; no clear D gene. The CDR3 covers 15 residues. CDR1 SGHRS and CDR2 YFSETQ come from the germline V gene. V lost 4 bases and J 4 bases, leaving 18 bases between the germline ends. In DNA form, the CDR3 reads TGCGCCAGCAGCACGCAGGCCGCCCCAGGATACGAGCAGTACTTC. Translation: CASSTQAAPGYEQYF.

A single count supports this clone. This chain joins TRBV9 and TRBJ2-3; no clear D. Germline lookup yields CDR1 SGDLS and CDR2 YYNGEE. Trimming took off 0 bases at V and 3 bases at J, with 5 bases between the two ends. The CDR3 is 13 amino acids. CDR3 protein: CASSVAVTDTQYF. The CDR3, as DNA: TGTGCCAGCAGCGTAGCGGTGACAGATACGCAGTATTTT.

The rearrangement joins TRBV28 to TRBJ2-2, with unresolved D. CDR3 size: 15 residues. V dropped 3 bases and J dropped 0 bases, with 8 bases sitting between them. CDR1 is MDHEN, CDR2 SYDVKM, per germline. The CDR3, as DNA: TGTGCCAGCAGTTTCGGGCATGCGAACACCGGGGAGCTGTTTTTT. It yields the protein CASSFGHANTGELFF.

V and J are TRBV7-2 and TRBJ2-1; TRBD2 matches 7 bases. Germline V gene data show CDR1 as SGHTA and CDR2 as FQGNSA. V lost 2 bases to trimming and J lost 1 base; unmatched junction nucleotides: 2. This CDR3 spans 15 amino acids. CDR3 nucleotide sequence: TGTGCCAGCAGCTTACAGCGGGGTTCCTACAATGAGCAGTTCTTC. This encodes CASSLQRGSYNEQFF. Looking up the rest from reference TRBV7-2 and TRBJ2-1 gives the full variable domain: GAGVSQSPSNKVTEKGKDVELRCDPISGHTALYWYRQSLGQGLEFLIYFQGNSAPDKSGLPSDRFSAERTGGSVSTLTIQRTQQEDSAVYLCASSLQRGSYNEQFFGPGTRLTVL.